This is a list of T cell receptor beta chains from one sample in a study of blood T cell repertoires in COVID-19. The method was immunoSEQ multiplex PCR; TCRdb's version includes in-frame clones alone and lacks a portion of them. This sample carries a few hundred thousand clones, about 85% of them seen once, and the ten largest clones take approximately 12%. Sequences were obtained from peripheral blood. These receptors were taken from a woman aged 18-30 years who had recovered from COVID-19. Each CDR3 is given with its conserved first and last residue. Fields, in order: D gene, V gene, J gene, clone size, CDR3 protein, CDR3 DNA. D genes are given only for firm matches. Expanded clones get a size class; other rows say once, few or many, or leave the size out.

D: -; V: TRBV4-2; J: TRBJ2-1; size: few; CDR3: CASSPRGDYNEQFF; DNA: TGTGCCAGCAGCCCCAGGGGGGACTACAATGAGCAGTTCTTC
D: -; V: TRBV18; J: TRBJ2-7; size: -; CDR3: CASSLGTEGEQYF; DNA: TGTGCCAGCTCACTCGGGACGGAGGGTGAGCAGTACTTC
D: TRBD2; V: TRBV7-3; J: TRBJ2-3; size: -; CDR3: CASSLGTSGDTQYF; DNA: TGTGCCAGCAGCCTAGGGACTAGCGGGGATACGCAGTATTTT
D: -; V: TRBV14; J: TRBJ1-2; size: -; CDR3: CASSLHSYGYTF; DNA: TGTGCCAGCAGCCTACACAGCTATGGCTACACCTTC
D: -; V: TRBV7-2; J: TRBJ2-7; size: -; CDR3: CASSPTGRGRYEQYF; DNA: TGTGCCAGCAGTCCAACGGGGCGGGGAAGATACGAGCAGTACTTC
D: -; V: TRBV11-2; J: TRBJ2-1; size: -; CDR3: CASSLDHDEQFF; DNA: TGTGCCAGCAGCTTAGATCATGATGAGCAGTTCTTC
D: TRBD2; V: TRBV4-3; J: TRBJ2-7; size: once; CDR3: CASSQDFLAGAYEQYF; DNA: TGCGCCAGCAGCCAAGATTTCCTCGCGGGAGCCTACGAGCAGTACTTC
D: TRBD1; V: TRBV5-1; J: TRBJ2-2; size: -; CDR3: CASSLEGQGALGELFF; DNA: TGCGCCAGCAGCTTGGAAGGACAGGGGGCGCTGGGGGAGCTGTTTTTT
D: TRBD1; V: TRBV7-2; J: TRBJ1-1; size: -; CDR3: CASRGQGKLNTEAFF; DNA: TGTGCCAGCAGAGGACAGGGGAAATTGAACACTGAAGCTTTCTTT
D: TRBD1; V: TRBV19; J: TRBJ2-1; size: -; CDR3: CASSIIGLRDRGVYEQFF; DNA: TGTGCCAGTAGTATCATAGGGCTGAGGGACAGGGGAGTCTATGAGCAGTTCTTC
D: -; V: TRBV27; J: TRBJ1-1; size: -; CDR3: CASSSTVMNTEAFF; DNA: TGTGCCAGCAGTTCTACAGTGATGAACACTGAAGCTTTCTTT
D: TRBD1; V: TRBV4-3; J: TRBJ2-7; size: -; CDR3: CASSQMGQGLYEQYF; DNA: TGCGCCAGCAGCCAAATGGGACAGGGGCTCTACGAGCAGTACTTC
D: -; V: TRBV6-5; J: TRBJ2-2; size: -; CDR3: CASSYGRNTGELFF; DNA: TGTGCCAGCAGTTACGGCAGGAACACCGGGGAGCTGTTTTTT
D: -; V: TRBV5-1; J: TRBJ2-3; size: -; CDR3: CASSKGTSTTDTQYF; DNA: TGCGCCAGCAGTAAGGGGACTTCTACGACGGATACGCAGTATTTT
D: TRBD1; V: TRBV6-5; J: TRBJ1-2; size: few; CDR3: CASQDGQGANYGYTF; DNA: TGTGCCAGCCAAGATGGACAGGGCGCTAACTATGGCTACACCTTC
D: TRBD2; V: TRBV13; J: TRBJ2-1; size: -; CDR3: CASSLVAGGPSNEQFF; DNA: TGTGCCAGCAGCTTAGTCGCGGGAGGGCCCTCCAATGAGCAGTTCTTC
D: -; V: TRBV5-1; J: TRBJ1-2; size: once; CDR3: CASSLVSGFNYGYTF; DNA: TGCGCCAGCAGCTTGGTGTCAGGTTTTAACTATGGCTACACCTTC
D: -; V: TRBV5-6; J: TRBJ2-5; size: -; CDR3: CASRWGVGRQTQYF; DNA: TGTGCCAGCAGATGGGGGGTTGGGAGACAGACCCAGTACTTC
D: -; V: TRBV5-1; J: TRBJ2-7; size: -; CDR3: CASSLELAETYEQYF; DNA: TGCGCCAGCAGCTTGGAGTTAGCGGAAACCTACGAGCAGTACTTC
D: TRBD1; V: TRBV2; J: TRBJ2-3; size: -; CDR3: CASGTGYSTDTQYF; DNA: TGTGCCAGCGGGACAGGGTATAGCACAGATACGCAGTATTTT
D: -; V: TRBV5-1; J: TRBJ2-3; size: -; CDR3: CASSLDGREDTQYF; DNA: TGCGCCAGCAGCTTAGACGGGCGGGAAGATACGCAGTATTTT
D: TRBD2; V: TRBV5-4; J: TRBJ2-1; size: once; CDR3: CASSGLEGEQFF; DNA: TGTGCCAGCAGCGGACTAGAAGGTGAGCAGTTCTTC
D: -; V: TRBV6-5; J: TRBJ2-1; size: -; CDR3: CASSRGGGGEQFF; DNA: TGTGCCAGCAGCCGGGGTGGGGGAGGTGAGCAGTTCTTC
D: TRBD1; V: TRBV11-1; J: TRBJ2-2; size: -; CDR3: CASSPGQGANIGELFF; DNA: TGTGCCAGCAGCCCGGGACAGGGGGCTAATATCGGGGAGCTGTTTTTT
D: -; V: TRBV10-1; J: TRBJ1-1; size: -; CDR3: CASSERGIDTEAFF; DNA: TGCGCCAGCAGTGAAAGGGGGATAGACACTGAAGCTTTCTTT
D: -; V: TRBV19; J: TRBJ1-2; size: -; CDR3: CASSQRDKSGYTF; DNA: TGTGCCAGTAGCCAACGGGACAAGTCTGGCTACACCTTC
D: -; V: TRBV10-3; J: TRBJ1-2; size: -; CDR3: CAISESTGLYGYTF; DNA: TGTGCCATCAGTGAGTCAACAGGGCTATATGGCTACACCTTC